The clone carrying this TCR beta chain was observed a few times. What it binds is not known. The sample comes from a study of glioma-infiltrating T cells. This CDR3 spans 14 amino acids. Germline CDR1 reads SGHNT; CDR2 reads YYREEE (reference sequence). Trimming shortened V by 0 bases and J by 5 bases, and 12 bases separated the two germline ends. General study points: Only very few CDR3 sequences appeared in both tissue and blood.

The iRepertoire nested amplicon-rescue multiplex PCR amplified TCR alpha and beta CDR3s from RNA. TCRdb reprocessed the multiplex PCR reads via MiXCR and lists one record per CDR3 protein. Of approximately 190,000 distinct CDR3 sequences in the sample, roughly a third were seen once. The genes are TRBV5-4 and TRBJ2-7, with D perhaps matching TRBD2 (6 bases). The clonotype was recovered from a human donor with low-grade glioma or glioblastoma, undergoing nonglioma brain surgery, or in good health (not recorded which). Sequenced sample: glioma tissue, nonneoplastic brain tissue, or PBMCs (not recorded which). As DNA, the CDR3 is TGTGCCAGCAGCTTGGGGGGCGGGAACAACGAGCAGTACTTC. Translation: CASSLGGGNNEQYF. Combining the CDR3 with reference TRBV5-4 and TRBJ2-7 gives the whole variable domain ETGVTQSPTHLIKTRGQQVTLRCSSQSGHNTVSWYQQALGQGPQFIFQYYREEENGRGNFPPRFSGLQFPNYSSELNVNALELDDSALYLCASSLGGGNNEQYFGPGTRLTVT.